Sequencing of this T cell receptor beta chain was carried out in a study of monozygotic twins with inflammatory bowel disease. The germline gives CDR1 MDHEN, CDR2 SYDVKM. This CDR3 spans 14 amino acids. The blood volume drawn from each donor was 2 to 3 ml. Without any T cell sorting, total RNA was isolated from whole blood. Template switching appended UMIs that held a 6-nucleotide sample barcode. Two nested PCRs, run for roughly 15 and 9 cycles, were applied to TCRalpha and TCRbeta cDNA. TCRdb processed the 5' RACE reads again and assigns one entry to each CDR3 protein, with no DNA. In total, the table holds about 440,000 distinct CDR3 sequences.

The V gene is TRBV28, the J gene TRBJ2-1; checking the TCRdb D call of TRBD1 is not possible without DNA. The clonotype comes from a human donor with ulcerative colitis or Crohn's disease, or a healthy co-twin of an affected twin (not recorded which). The material sequenced was blood. The CDR3 loop is CASRPGGGAGEQFF. The complete variable domain, with remaining parts taken from reference TRBV28 and TRBJ2-1, reads DVKVTQSSRYLVKRTGEKVFLECVQDMDHENMFWYRQDPGLGLRLIYFSYDVKMKEKGDIPEGYSVSREKKERFSLILESASTNQTSMYLCASRPGGGAGEQFFGPGTRLTVL.